Here is one TCR beta chain with its context. The data were obtained in a study of radiotherapy plus CTLA-4 blockade in lung cancer. Germline V lookup: CDR1 MNHNS, CDR2 SASEGT. V shed 3 bases, J shed 2 bases, and the junction held 5 bases outside the gene matches. CDR3 length: 15 residues. Produced via immunoSEQ multiplex PCR; TCRdb's table is partial and in-frame only. The table lists about 73,000 clones, around 86% of them singletons. The chain uses TRBV6-1 and TRBJ1-1; 8 bases align to TRBD1. The TCR sequence derives from a human donor with non-small cell lung cancer that progressed on radiotherapy plus ipilimumab. Sequences were derived from peripheral blood, sampled from a patient treated with radiotherapy plus ipilimumab. DNA of the CDR3: TGTGCCAGCAGTGACCGGACAGGGTATAACACTGAAGCTTTCTTT. Translating it yields CASSDRTGYNTEAFF.